This T cell receptor (beta chain) originates from a study of technical replicates of blood from a few donors. The method was immunoSEQ multiplex PCR; TCRdb's version includes in-frame clones alone and lacks a portion of them. The sample includes 45,000 to 65,000 clones, 90% to 95% seen only once; the top ten take 0.2% to 0.25%. CDR3 size: 15 residues. Trimming shortened V by 6 bases and J by 4 bases, and 19 bases separated the two germline ends. The germline V gene has CDR1 MNHEY and CDR2 SVGAGI. This clonotype originated in a human donor in good health. The chain employs TRBV6-5 and TRBJ2-7; maybe TRBD1 (6 bases). Sequenced material: T cells isolated from PBMCs. CDR3 nucleotides: TGTGCCAGCAGCCCCGGACAGACTTGGATGTACGAGCAGTACTTC. Translating it yields CASSPGQTWMYEQYF.